This T cell receptor (beta chain) was recorded in a study of Graves' ophthalmopathy and Graves' hyperthyroidism. This clonotype came up many times. Germline loops: CDR1 MNHEY, CDR2 SVGAGI. The CDR3 length is 17 residues. The V segment lost 2 bases and the J segment 0 bases; nucleotides outside the gene matches: 2. Amplification of TCR beta CDR3 regions used RNA transcripts. The authors performed first-round RT-PCR with HTBI primers and then a second-round multiplex PCR. A single record per CDR3 protein comes from TCRdb applying MiXCR to the multiplex PCR reads. Among around 470,000 distinct CDR3 sequences listed, about 15% were seen once.

The gene calls are TRBV6-5 and TRBJ2-2, with 11 nucleotides matching TRBD1. The TCR was taken from a woman in her 30s with Graves' ophthalmopathy. Material for sequencing was blood. CDR3 DNA: TGTGCCAGCAGTTACGTGGGACAGGGGGCGAACACCGGGGAGCTGTTTTTT. Its protein is CASSYVGQGANTGELFF.